These 16 T cell receptor beta chains were all obtained from the same sample, sequenced in a study of OX40 agonist ivuxolimab in advanced cancers. Data came from immunoSEQ multiplex PCR; TCRdb stores just in-frame clones and leaves some out. This sample has approximately 84,000 clones; around 94% occur once, and the top ten carry roughly 2.8%. Specimen: CD4+ or CD8+ T cells sorted from blood, collected in a trial of the OX40 agonist ivuxolimab. The receptor source for this set is an adult with an advanced solid tumor such as melanoma, head and neck, liver or kidney cancer.

The chain employs TRBV13 and TRBJ2-5, with TRBD2 matching 7 bases. The CDR3 consists of 17 residues. V was clipped by 2 bases and J by 5 bases; unmatched bases: 14. The germline gives CDR1 PRHDT, CDR2 FYEKMQ (reference sequence). Here the CDR3 reads CASSLRAGVVTGETQYF. In DNA form, the CDR3 reads TGTGCCAGCAGCTTACGGGCGGGAGTGGTTACGGGGGAGACCCAGTACTTC.

With regard to this clone: This CDR3 is also generated by other DNA sequences in the sample. DNA of the CDR3: TGTGCCAGCAGTCCCCGGGGGACAGGGTACCTTGGCTACACCTTC. It is translated as CASSPRGTGYLGYTF. The V call is TRBV27, the J call TRBJ1-2, with TRBD1 identical over 9 bases. Germline-derived CDR1 and CDR2 are MNHEY and SMNVEV (reference sequence). V lost 5 bases, J lost 7 bases, and 11 bases stayed unmatched. CDR3 length: 15 residues.

This clone was found once. V gene TRBV14 combines with J gene TRBJ2-7; D is perhaps TRBD1 (6 bases). The length of the CDR3 is 12 residues. Trimming left V 6 bases short and J 8 bases short, with 14 bases between. CDR1 is SGHDN and CDR2 is FVKESK in the germline V gene. The CDR3 loop is CASSPSRDKQYF. The DNA for the CDR3 is TGTGCCAGCAGTCCATCCCGGGACAAGCAGTACTTC.

This clone was observed a few times. The chain combines TRBV27 with TRBJ1-3; no clear D gene. The ends were cut back, 6 bases at V and 4 bases at J, with 4 bases in the middle. The CDR3 has 11 amino acids. Germline V gene sequence: CDR1 MNHEY, CDR2 SMNVEV (reference sequence). The CDR3 region is CASRLGNTIYF. In DNA form, the CDR3 reads TGTGCCAGCAGGCTCGGAAACACCATATATTTT.

This clone has more than one count but fewer than ten. The chain carries TRBV6-5 and TRBJ1-1; no definite D call. Germline V lookup: CDR1 MNHEY, CDR2 SVGAGI. The CDR3 totals 13 residues. V dropped 2 bases and J dropped 1 base, with 5 bases sitting between them. The CDR3 DNA follows: TGTGCCAGCAGTTACGCGGGGAACACTGAAGCTTTCTTT. It codes for CASSYAGNTEAFF.

The V and J genes are TRBV27 and TRBJ2-1; TRBD2 aligns across 8 bases. The CDR3 loop spans 15 amino acids. The germline V gene has CDR1 MNHEY and CDR2 SMNVEV (reference sequence). V gave up 7 bases and J gave up 2 bases; unmatched junction bases: 7. Written as DNA, the CDR3 is TGTGCCAGCACCGCGGGGGGAGCTACCTACAATGAGCAGTTCTTC. This encodes CASTAGGATYNEQFF.

The V and J genes are TRBV4-1 and TRBJ2-1; the match to TRBD2 covers 7 bases. The germline V gene has CDR1 MGHRA and CDR2 YSYEKL. Trimming took 1 base from V and 6 from J; bases not matched to a gene: 6. The CDR3 sequence is 15 residues long. The CDR3 DNA reads TGCGCCAGCAGCCAAGTTCGGGGGGTGGGCAATGAGCAGTTCTTC. Its protein is CASSQVRGVGNEQFF.

The rearrangement joins TRBV19 to TRBJ1-1; the D gene is possibly TRBD1 (5 bases). V gave up 3 bases and J gave up 8 bases, with 13 bases separating them. This CDR3 has 13 residues. In germline, CDR1 is LNHDA, CDR2 SQIVND (reference sequence). The CDR3 region is CASSMSGTREAFF. In DNA, the CDR3 is TGTGCCAGTAGTATGTCCGGGACCCGAGAAGCTTTCTTT. Variable domain in full (rest from reference TRBV19 and TRBJ1-1): DGGITQSPKYLFRKEGQNVTLSCEQNLNHDAMYWYRQDPGQGLRLIYYSQIVNDFQKGDIAEGYSVSREKKESFPLTVTSAQKNPTAFYLCASSMSGTREAFFGQGTRLTVV.

Concerning this clone: Other DNA sequences in the same sample also yield this CDR3. The rearrangement links TRBV19 to TRBJ1-1; TRBD1 aligns across 7 bases. The CDR3 spans 14 residues. The germline gives CDR1 LNHDA, CDR2 SQIVND (reference sequence). V gave up 5 bases and J gave up 3 bases; unmatched junction bases: 6. CDR3 bases: TGTGCCAGTAGTCCGGGACAGCGGGACACTGAAGCTTTCTTT. Translation gives CASSPGQRDTEAFF.

This chain links TRBV11-3 with TRBJ2-1, with D perhaps matching TRBD2 (5 bases). The ends were cut back, 2 bases at V and 9 bases at J, with 17 bases in the middle. The CDR3 covers 15 residues. Germline V gene data show CDR1 as SGHNT and CDR2 as YENEEA. The CDR3: CASSLTYTGISEQFF. The CDR3, as DNA: TGTGCCAGCAGCTTAACATACACCGGGATAAGTGAGCAGTTCTTC.

This clone has only one observation. The junction does not match germline at one end; this may be a read error. This rearrangement joins TRBV5-1 to TRBJ1-2, with 10 bases identical to TRBD1. Germline lookup yields CDR1 SGHRS and CDR2 YFSETQ. The length of the CDR3 is 16 residues. The CDR3 loop reads CASTLISTGGYYGYTF. The DNA for the CDR3 is TGCGCCAGCACCTTGATCTCGACAGGGGGCTACTATGGCTACACCTTC. Variable domain in full (rest from reference TRBV5-1 and TRBJ1-2): KAGVTQTPRYLIKTRGQQVTLSCSPISGHRSVSWYQQTPGQGLQFLFEYFSETQRNKGNFPGRFSGRQFSNSRSEMNVSTLELGDSALYLCASTLISTGGYYGYTFGSGTRLTVV.

The chain links TRBV29-1 to TRBJ2-1; 8 bases are shared with TRBD2. The V segment lost 5 bases and the J segment 4 bases; nucleotides outside the gene matches: 7. The CDR3 totals 14 residues. CDR1 is SQVTM, CDR2 ANQGSEA, per germline. The CDR3 protein is CSVLLAGLYNEQFF. CDR3 DNA: TGCAGCGTTTTGCTAGCGGGCTTATACAATGAGCAGTTCTTC.

V gene TRBV9 combines with J gene TRBJ1-5; TRBD1 might be the D (6 bases). This CDR3 has 15 amino acids. CDR1 and CDR2 from the germline V gene are SGDLS and YYNGEE. The ends were cut back, 0 bases at V and 5 bases at J, with 12 bases in the middle. The CDR3 region has the DNA TGTGCCAGCAGCGTAGAGGGGGTAGAGGATCAGCCCCAGCATTTT. Its protein is CASSVEGVEDQPQHF.

The chain employs TRBV11-2 and TRBJ2-1; the D gene is possibly TRBD2 (6 bases). The CDR3 has 15 amino acids. V was shortened by 0 bases and J by 3 bases, with 9 bases between the two germline ends. Germline V gene sequence: CDR1 SGHAT, CDR2 FQNNGV. This CDR3 reads CASSLEFSGYNEQFF. DNA of the CDR3: TGTGCCAGCAGCTTAGAATTTAGCGGCTACAATGAGCAGTTCTTC.

The rearrangement joins TRBV9 to TRBJ1-2, with a possible D match to TRBD1 (6 bases). The CDR3 spans 15 residues. CDR1 SGDLS and CDR2 YYNGEE come from the germline V gene. The germline V and J ends were trimmed by 1 base and 0 bases, with 10 bases remaining between them. CDR3 residues: CASSVTPGANYGYTF. The CDR3 DNA is TGTGCCAGCAGCGTAACCCCAGGGGCTAACTATGGCTACACCTTC. The complete variable domain, with remaining parts taken from reference TRBV9 and TRBJ1-2, reads DSGVTQTPKHLITATGQRVTLRCSPRSGDLSVYWYQQSLDQGLQFLIQYYNGEERAKGNILERFSAQQFPDLHSELNLSSLELGDSALYFCASSVTPGANYGYTFGSGTRLTVV.

This clone came up once. This chain uses TRBV6-5 with TRBJ2-1; 12 bases are a match to TRBD2. CDR1 MNHEY and CDR2 SVGAGI come from the germline V gene. The ends lost 6 bases at V and 12 bases at J; junction bases unmatched: 9. The CDR3 extends over 14 amino acids. The CDR3 sequence: CASSTGTSGSAQFF. CDR3 nucleotides: TGTGCCAGCAGCACCGGGACTAGCGGGTCGGCGCAGTTCTTC.